The 18 T cell receptor beta chains below come from one sample, sequenced in a study of blood T cells in healthy people across ages (dated by TCRdb to about 2015). Receptor libraries were prepared by 5' RACE. The reads were generated on an Illumina HiSeq 2500. The second PCR ran for about 6 to 12 cycles and used a J-beta primer mix along with a sample-barcoded 5' primer. TCRdb redid the processing of the public reads, applying fastp at Q25 and MiXCR, and retained in-frame beta chains. Every distinct CDR3 protein forms one entry, paired with its most common genes and DNA. The sample contains about 630,000 distinct CDR3 sequences, roughly 21% of them found a single time. Of the sample, roughly 3.9% is held by the ten largest clones. The material sequenced was blood. The receptor set was obtained from a man in his 70s in good health.

The V gene is TRBV12-3 or TRBV12-4, the J gene TRBJ2-7; D could derive from TRBD1 or TRBD2 (5 bases each). Deletions cut 6 bases from V and 2 bases from J, with 14 bases between. The CDR3 is 14 amino acids. CDR3 sequence: CASSLQGPAYEQYF. The CDR3, as DNA: TGTGCCAGCAGCCTCCAGGGACCTGCCTACGAGCAGTACTTC.

This clonotype was counted a few times. DNA of the CDR3: TGCAGCGTCGGGCGGGGAGGAAGCTCCTACGAGCAGTACTTC. The encoded protein is CSVGRGGSSYEQYF. This chain links TRBV29-1 with TRBJ2-5; D is possibly TRBD2 (6 bases). The J call may not be correct, given that the DNA end is closer to TRBJ2-7. Germline V lookup: CDR1 SQVTM, CDR2 ANQGSEA. This CDR3 comprises 14 residues.

The gene calls are TRBV28 and TRBJ1-2; D is perhaps TRBD1 (5 bases). Looked up from germline, CDR1 is MDHEN and CDR2 is SYDVKM. V was shortened by 0 bases and J by 6 bases, with 14 bases between the two germline ends. The CDR3 has 15 residues. CDR3 in amino acids: CASSLWERGGDGYTF. The CDR3 region has the DNA TGTGCCAGCAGTTTATGGGAACGGGGAGGGGATGGCTACACCTTC.

The chain employs TRBV20-1 and TRBJ1-1; the match to TRBD1 covers 8 bases. The CDR3 sequence is 14 residues long. Germline trimming cut 5 bases from V and 5 bases from J; bases unmatched to any gene: 10. Germline assignment: CDR1 DFQATT and CDR2 SNEGSKA (reference sequence). CDR3 DNA sequence: TGCAGTGCTGCTCCCCAGGGGGCGGGGACTGAAGCTTTCTTT. Protein: CSAAPQGAGTEAFF.

This clonotype was seen a handful of times. The chain's CDR3 is CASSFDSRAQETQYF. The CDR3 coding sequence is TGTGCCAGCAGTTTCGACAGCCGCGCTCAAGAGACCCAGTACTTC. The chain has TRBV6-6 and TRBJ2-5, with D possibly matching TRBD1 (5 bases). Per the germline V gene, CDR1 is MNHNY and CDR2 is SVGAGI (reference sequence). V dropped 4 bases and J dropped 2 bases, with 14 bases sitting between them. This CDR3 spans 15 amino acids.

The chain uses TRBV7-2 and TRBJ1-5, with D tentatively TRBD1 (5 bases). V lost 3 bases and J 6 bases, leaving 15 bases between the germline ends. The CDR3 loop spans 15 amino acids. CDR1 and CDR2 (germline): SGHTA, FQGNSA. Here the CDR3 DNA reads TGTGCCAGCAGCTTTGCCCAGGGACGGGGTCAGCCCCAGCATTTT. Protein: CASSFAQGRGQPQHF.

V usage is TRBV12-3 or TRBV12-4 and J usage is TRBJ2-2, with 7 bases lining up with TRBD1. Trimming took 6 bases from V and 6 from J; bases not matched to a gene: 16. There are 17 residues in the CDR3. The CDR3 region is CASSARQGTWVAGELFF. The CDR3 DNA reads as TGTGCCAGCAGCGCGCGACAGGGTACATGGGTGGCCGGGGAGCTGTTTTTT.

This clonotype was found a few times. The CDR3 loop reads CASSSRTAENTIYF. The CDR3 DNA reads TGTGCCAGCAGCTCCCGGACGGCGGAAAACACCATATATTTT. This chain links TRBV7-9 with TRBJ1-3; D not certain. The CDR3 is 14 amino acids. Germline loops: CDR1 SEHNR, CDR2 FQNEAQ (reference sequence). Trimming stripped 4 bases from V and 6 bases from J, with 13 bases between.

This clonotype occurred a few times. The rearrangement joins TRBV25-1 to TRBJ2-2; 8 bases agree with TRBD2. The V segment lost 3 bases and the J segment 8 bases; nucleotides outside the gene matches: 5. The germline gives CDR1 MGHDK, CDR2 SYGVNS. The CDR3 extends over 14 amino acids. The CDR3 reads CASSEVAGSGELFF. The CDR3 DNA is TGTGCCAGCAGTGAGGTAGCGGGGTCAGGGGAGCTGTTTTTT.

This clonotype was seen a handful of times. The CDR3 bases are TGTGCCAGCAGTTACTCGTTCCTAGCGGGAGGCGCTTCGTTGGATACGCAGTATTTT. As protein: CASSYSFLAGGASLDTQYF. The chain employs TRBV6-5 and TRBJ2-3, with TRBD2 identical over 11 bases. This CDR3 contains 19 residues. J gave up 6 bases and V 0 bases, and 14 bases lay outside the gene matches. The germline V gene encodes CDR1 MNHEY and CDR2 SVGAGI.

The rearrangement uses TRBV5-1 and TRBJ2-3; a weak D match, TRBD2 (5 bases). The CDR3 consists of 17 residues. The germline CDR1 and CDR2 sequences are SGHRS and YFSETQ. Trimming cost V 4 bases and J 0 bases, with 18 bases left between them. CDR3 in amino acids: CASSANRGDSSTDTQYF. CDR3 DNA sequence: TGCGCCAGCAGCGCAAACCGGGGAGACTCTAGCACAGATACGCAGTATTTT.

This clonotype was seen a handful of times. The V gene is TRBV29-1, the J gene TRBJ1-2; maybe TRBD1 (5 bases). The CDR3 is 12 amino acids. Trimming cost V 7 bases and J 3 bases, with 12 bases left between them. Germline assignment: CDR1 SQVTM and CDR2 ANQGSEA. As DNA, the CDR3 is TGCAGCGCCCGGGGGGTTCACTATGGCTACACCTTC. Translation gives CSARGVHYGYTF. The full variable domain, with the rest looked up from reference TRBV29-1 and TRBJ1-2, is SAVISQKPSRDICQRGTSLTIQCQVDSQVTMMFWYRQQPGQSLTLIATANQGSEATYESGFVIDKFPISRPNLTFSTLTVSNMSPEDSSIYLCSARGVHYGYTFGSGTRLTVV.

V and J are TRBV6-1 and TRBJ1-2, with a weak D call TRBD1 (6 bases). Trimming left V 3 bases short and J 4 bases short, with 15 bases between. Germline loops: CDR1 MNHNS, CDR2 SASEGT. The CDR3 totals 15 residues. The CDR3 is CASSDPQGGLYGYTF. The CDR3 DNA is TGTGCCAGCAGTGACCCACAGGGAGGTCTCTATGGCTACACCTTC.

This clonotype was seen many times. The chain joins TRBV27 to TRBJ1-1; D not resolved. Germline V lookup: CDR1 MNHEY, CDR2 SMNVEV (reference sequence). CDR3 length equals 10 residues. The CDR3 DNA follows: TGTGCGGCGGGAGATATTGAAGCTTTCTTT. Residues: CAAGDIEAFF.

This sequence joins TRBV29-1 and TRBJ2-5; TRBD1 is a possible D gene (6 bases). Trimming took 4 bases from V and 1 from J, leaving 10 bases between them. This CDR3 region has 13 residues. The V gene's germline CDR1 is SQVTM and CDR2 ANQGSEA. The CDR3 region is CSVGGQFQETQYF. As DNA, the CDR3 is TGCAGCGTTGGGGGGCAGTTCCAAGAGACCCAGTACTTC.

The chain joins TRBV16 to TRBJ1-1; D might be TRBD1 (5 bases). Trimming shortened V by 4 bases and J by 1 base, and 13 bases separated the two germline ends. The CDR3 spans 15 residues. In germline, CDR1 is KGHSY, CDR2 FQNENV. The CDR3 region is CASSPHRDGNTEAFF. The DNA of the CDR3 is TGTGCCAGCAGCCCGCACCGGGACGGGAACACTGAAGCTTTCTTT.

The chain couples TRBV6-2 or TRBV6-3 to TRBJ2-3, with 7 bases fitting TRBD1. Per the germline V gene, CDR1 is MNHEY and CDR2 is SVGEGT. The V gene end was trimmed by 4 bases and the J gene end by 1 base; junction bases not matched to a gene: 8. The CDR3 totals 16 residues. In DNA form, the CDR3 reads TGTGCCAGCAGTTCACTTGACAGGGCCCGCACAGATACGCAGTATTTT. Its protein is CASSSLDRARTDTQYF.

This clonotype has at least ten counts. The chain couples TRBV29-1 to TRBJ2-5; D gene unclear. Germline CDR1 and CDR2: SQVTM and ANQGSEA. There are 12 residues in the CDR3. V shed 7 bases and J shed 1 base, with 10 bases lying between them. For the CDR3, the DNA is TGCAGCGCCCAAGAGACCCAAGAGACCCAGTACTTC. Amino acids: CSAQETQETQYF.